The 13 T cell receptor beta chains below were found in one sample sequenced in a study of response to subunit inactivated influenza vaccine. TCRdb redid the calling of the RT-PCR reads with MiXCR, one entry per CDR3 protein. Of about half a million distinct CDR3 sequences listed, around 8% are singletons. Source: PBMCs from blood, taken less than 30 months after vaccination. These receptors originate from a man aged 45 to 75 who received an inactivated influenza vaccine.

This clonotype has just a few counts. J is TRBJ2-4 and V is TRBV28; D unclear. The ends were cut back, 3 bases at V and 0 bases at J, with 18 bases in the middle. The length of the CDR3 is 18 residues. Germline V gene lookup returns CDR1 MDHEN and CDR2 SYDVKM. The CDR3 reads CASSFSSARPRAKNIQYF. DNA for the CDR3: TGTGCCAGCAGTTTTTCGTCGGCTAGGCCCCGAGCCAAAAACATTCAGTACTTC.

This clonotype was counted a few times. The chain carries TRBV6-2 or TRBV6-3 and TRBJ2-6; 9 bases match TRBD1. The V gene's germline CDR1 is MNHEY and CDR2 SVGEGT. Germline trimming cut 5 bases from V and 2 bases from J; bases unmatched to any gene: 7. CDR3 size: 17 residues. The CDR3 protein is CASSPGQGKPGANVLTF. The CDR3 DNA follows: TGTGCCAGCAGTCCGGGACAGGGAAAGCCTGGGGCCAACGTCCTGACTTTC.

This clonotype was observed at least ten times. This chain links TRBV28 with TRBJ2-1, with no clear D. Germline V lookup: CDR1 MDHEN, CDR2 SYDVKM. V shed 5 bases and J shed 0 bases, with 11 bases lying between them. The CDR3 spans 15 residues. Written as DNA, the CDR3 is TGTGCCAGCAGTGCCGCTGGCGTCTCCTACAATGAGCAGTTCTTC. Amino acids: CASSAAGVSYNEQFF.

The chain carries TRBV5-1 and TRBJ1-5, with D possibly being TRBD1 (5 bases). This CDR3 has 14 amino acids. The germline CDR1 and CDR2 sequences are SGHRS and YFSETQ. V dropped 4 bases and J dropped 4 bases, with 12 bases sitting between them. CDR3 protein: CASSTDGGNQPQHF. The CDR3 bases are TGCGCCAGCAGCACGGACGGGGGAAATCAGCCCCAGCATTTT.

This clonotype was seen many times. One junction end does not reproduce the germline sequence, and a read error may be involved. The chain couples TRBV2 to TRBJ2-3; D perhaps matches TRBD2 (6 bases). This CDR3 spans 10 amino acids. Germline V lookup: CDR1 SNHLY, CDR2 FYNNEI. The CDR3 loop is CASSGFREDF. The CDR3 coding sequence is TGTGCCAGCAGTGGATTCAGGGAGGATTTT.

This clonotype was seen more than once but under ten times. The chain is built from TRBV20-1 and TRBJ1-2; D might be TRBD1 (6 bases). Germline values: CDR1 DFQATT, CDR2 SNEGSKA (reference sequence). This CDR3 is 14 amino acids long. V lost 3 bases and J lost 2, with 13 bases in between. The CDR3 here is CSARTRTENYGYTF. The DNA of the CDR3 is TGCAGTGCTAGGACCAGGACAGAAAACTATGGCTACACCTTC.

The rearrangement uses TRBV7-3 and TRBJ2-7; 10 positions agree with TRBD1. Per the germline V gene, CDR1 is SGHTA and CDR2 is FQGTGA. V lost 10 bases, J lost 4 bases, and 10 bases stayed unmatched. This CDR3 has 14 amino acids. The CDR3 DNA follows: TGTGCCAACTACCTAGGGGGACAGGGGTACGAGCAGTACTTC. This gives the protein CANYLGGQGYEQYF.

Details on this clonotype: It may be a read error: a sequence one base away is much more abundant. J is TRBJ1-2 and V is TRBV12-3 or TRBV12-4; 7 bases align to TRBD1. The CDR3 consists of 14 residues. This CDR3 is CASSPPGRGDGYAF. The CDR3 DNA sequence: TGTGCCAGCAGCCCCCCCGGCAGGGGGGATGGCTACGCCTTC.

The chain links TRBV7-8 to TRBJ2-7; weak D call: TRBD2 (7 bases). Between the trimmed V and J ends, which lost 6 bases and 5 bases, there was a span of 20 bases. The CDR3 has 15 amino acids. Germline V lookup: CDR1 SGHVS, CDR2 FQNEAQ. The CDR3 loop reads CASRREGGLIHEQYF. CDR3 coding DNA: TGTGCCAGCAGGAGGGAGGGGGGCCTCATCCACGAGCAGTACTTC.

This clonotype was found many times. The chain carries TRBV11-2 and TRBJ2-3; no definite D call. The CDR3 totals 15 residues. Trimming stripped 1 base from V and 0 bases from J, with 8 bases between. In germline, CDR1 is SGHAT, CDR2 FQNNGV. CDR3 loop: CASSLVPGSTDTQYF. The DNA for the CDR3 is TGTGCCAGCAGCTTAGTCCCTGGTAGCACAGATACGCAGTATTTT.

In its sample, this clonotype was seen many times. The V gene is TRBV4-3, the J gene TRBJ1-2, with D unclear. Germline values: CDR1 LGHNA, CDR2 YSLEER. There are 14 residues in the CDR3. V was shortened by 0 bases and J by 5 bases, with 10 bases between the two germline ends. In DNA form, the CDR3 reads TGCGCCAGCAGCCAAGATATGGGGTCTTATGGCTACACCTTC. Amino acid sequence: CASSQDMGSYGYTF.

A remark on this clonotype: At one of its ends the junction is not consistent with the germline gene, which may arise from a read error. The V and J genes are TRBV7-9 and TRBJ2-1; D unresolved. The germline V gene has CDR1 SEHNR and CDR2 FQNEAQ (reference sequence). There are 8 residues in the CDR3. The DNA for the CDR3 is TGTGCCAGCAGCGAAGGGAAGTTC. It encodes CASSEGKF.

This clonotype was detected ten times or more. The rearrangement uses TRBV7-9 and TRBJ2-1; TRBD2 matches at 14 bases. CDR1 and CDR2 from the germline V gene are SEHNR and FQNEAQ (reference sequence). Trimming took 3 bases from V and 9 from J; bases not matched to a gene: 4. The CDR3 has 15 amino acids. The CDR3 spells CASSLMTSGRAEQFF. In nucleotides, the CDR3 is TGTGCCAGCAGCTTGATGACTAGCGGGAGGGCTGAGCAGTTCTTC.